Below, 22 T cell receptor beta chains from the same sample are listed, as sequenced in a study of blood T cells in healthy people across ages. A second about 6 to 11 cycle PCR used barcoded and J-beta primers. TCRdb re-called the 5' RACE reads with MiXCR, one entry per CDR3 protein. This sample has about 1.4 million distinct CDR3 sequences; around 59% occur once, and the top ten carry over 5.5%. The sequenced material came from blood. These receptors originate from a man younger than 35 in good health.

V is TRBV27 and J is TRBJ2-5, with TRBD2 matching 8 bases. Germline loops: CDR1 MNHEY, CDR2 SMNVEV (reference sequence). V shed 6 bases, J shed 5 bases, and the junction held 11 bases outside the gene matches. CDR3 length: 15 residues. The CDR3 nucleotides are TGTGCCAGCAGGCCAGCCGGGCTAGCGGGCGAGACCCAGTACTTC. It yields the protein CASRPAGLAGETQYF.

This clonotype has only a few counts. The CDR3 loop reads CASSPQGLDTQYF. The CDR3 DNA reads TGTGCCAGCAGCCCCCAAGGTTTAGATACGCAGTATTTT. This chain connects TRBV7-2 to TRBJ2-3; D not certain. Trimming removed 5 bases at V and 5 bases at J, with 11 bases between. In germline, CDR1 is SGHTA, CDR2 FQGNSA. CDR3 length: 13 amino acids.

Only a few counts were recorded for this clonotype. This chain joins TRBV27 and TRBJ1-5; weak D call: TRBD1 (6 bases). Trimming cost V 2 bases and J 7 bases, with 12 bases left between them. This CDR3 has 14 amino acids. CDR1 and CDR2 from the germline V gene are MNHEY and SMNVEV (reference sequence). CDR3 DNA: TGTGCCAGCAGTTTAACAGGGTTTCAGCAGCCCCAGCATTTT. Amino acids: CASSLTGFQQPQHF.

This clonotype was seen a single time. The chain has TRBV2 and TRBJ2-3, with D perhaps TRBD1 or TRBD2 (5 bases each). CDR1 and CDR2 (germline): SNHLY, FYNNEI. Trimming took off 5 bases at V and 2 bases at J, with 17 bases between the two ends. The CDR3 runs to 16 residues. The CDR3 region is CASSSGTEPNTDTQYF. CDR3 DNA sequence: TGTGCCAGCAGTTCCGGGACCGAGCCCAACACAGATACGCAGTATTTT.

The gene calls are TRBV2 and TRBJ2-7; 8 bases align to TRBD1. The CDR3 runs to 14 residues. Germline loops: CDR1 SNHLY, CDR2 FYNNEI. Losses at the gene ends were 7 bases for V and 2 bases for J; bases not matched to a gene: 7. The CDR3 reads CASNLRQGPYEQYF. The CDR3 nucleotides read TGTGCCAGCAATCTCCGACAGGGGCCCTACGAGCAGTACTTC.

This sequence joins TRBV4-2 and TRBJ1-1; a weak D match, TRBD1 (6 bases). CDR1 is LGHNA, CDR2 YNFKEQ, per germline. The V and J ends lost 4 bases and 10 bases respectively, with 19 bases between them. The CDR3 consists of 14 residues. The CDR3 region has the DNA TGTGCCAGCAGCCCCTCAACAGGGATTGACGGAGCTTTCTTT. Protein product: CASSPSTGIDGAFF.

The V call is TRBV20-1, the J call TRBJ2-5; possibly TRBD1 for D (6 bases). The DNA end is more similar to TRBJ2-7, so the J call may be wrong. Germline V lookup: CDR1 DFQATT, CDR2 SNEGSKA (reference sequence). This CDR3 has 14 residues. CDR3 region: CSARRRQATGEQYF. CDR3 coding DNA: TGCAGTGCTAGGAGGAGACAGGCCACGGGCGAGCAGTACTTC.

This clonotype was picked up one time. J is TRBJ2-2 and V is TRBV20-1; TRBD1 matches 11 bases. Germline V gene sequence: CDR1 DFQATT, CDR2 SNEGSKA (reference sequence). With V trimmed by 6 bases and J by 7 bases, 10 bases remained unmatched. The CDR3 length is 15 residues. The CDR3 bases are TGCAGTGCGCAATCCTCCGGGACAGGGGGCGGGGAGCTGTTTTTT. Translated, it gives CSAQSSGTGGGELFF.

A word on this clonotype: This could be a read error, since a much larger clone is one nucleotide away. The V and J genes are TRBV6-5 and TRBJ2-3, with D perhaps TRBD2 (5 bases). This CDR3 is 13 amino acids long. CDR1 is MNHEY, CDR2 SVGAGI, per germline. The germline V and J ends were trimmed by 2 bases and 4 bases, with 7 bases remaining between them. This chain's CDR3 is CASSYEGADTQYF. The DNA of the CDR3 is TGTGCCAGCAGTTACGAGGGTGCAGATACGCAGTATTTT.

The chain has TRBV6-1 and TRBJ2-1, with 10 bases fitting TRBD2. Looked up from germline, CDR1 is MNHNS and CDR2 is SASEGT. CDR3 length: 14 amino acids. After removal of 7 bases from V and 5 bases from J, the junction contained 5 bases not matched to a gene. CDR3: CASKGTSDNNEQFF. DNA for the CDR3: TGTGCCAGCAAGGGGACTAGCGACAACAATGAGCAGTTCTTC.

As DNA, the CDR3 is TGTGCCAGCACGGCAGACAGCAGCTCCTACAATGAGCAGTTCTTC. Translation: CASTADSSSYNEQFF. The chain is built from TRBV7-9 and TRBJ2-1; a weak D match, TRBD1 (5 bases). This CDR3 contains 15 residues. Trimming stripped 7 bases from V and 0 bases from J, with 13 bases between. CDR1 and CDR2 (germline): SEHNR, FQNEAQ (reference sequence).

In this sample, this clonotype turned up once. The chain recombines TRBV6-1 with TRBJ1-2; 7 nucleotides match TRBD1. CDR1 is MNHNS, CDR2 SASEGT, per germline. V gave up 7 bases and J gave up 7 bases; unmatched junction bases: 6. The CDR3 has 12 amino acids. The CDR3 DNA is TGTGCCAGCACAGTGACAGGGTTTGGCTACACCTTC. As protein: CASTVTGFGYTF.

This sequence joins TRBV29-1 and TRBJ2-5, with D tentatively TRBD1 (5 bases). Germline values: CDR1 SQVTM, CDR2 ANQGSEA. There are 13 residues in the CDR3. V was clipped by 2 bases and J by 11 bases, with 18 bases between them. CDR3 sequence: CSVETQGDDEQYF. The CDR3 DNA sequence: TGCAGCGTTGAAACCCAGGGTGACGATGAGCAGTACTTC.

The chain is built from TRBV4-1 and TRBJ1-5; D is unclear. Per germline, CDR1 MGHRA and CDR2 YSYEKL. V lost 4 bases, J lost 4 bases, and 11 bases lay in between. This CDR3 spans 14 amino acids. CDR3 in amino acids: CASSLGRTNQPQHF. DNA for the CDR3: TGCGCCAGCAGCCTAGGACGGACGAATCAGCCCCAGCATTTT.

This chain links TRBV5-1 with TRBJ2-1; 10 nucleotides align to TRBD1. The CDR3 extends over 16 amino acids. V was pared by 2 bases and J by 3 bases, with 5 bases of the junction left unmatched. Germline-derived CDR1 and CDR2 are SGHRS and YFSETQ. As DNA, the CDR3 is TGCGCCAGCAGCTTAGGACAGGGGGGACTCTACAATGAGCAGTTCTTC. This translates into CASSLGQGGLYNEQFF.

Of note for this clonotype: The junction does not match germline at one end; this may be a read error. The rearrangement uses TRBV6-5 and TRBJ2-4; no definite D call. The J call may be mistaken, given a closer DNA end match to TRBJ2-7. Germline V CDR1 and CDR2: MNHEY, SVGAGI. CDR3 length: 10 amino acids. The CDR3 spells CTSSYREQYF. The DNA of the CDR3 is TGTACCAGCAGTTACCGCGAGCAGTACTTC.

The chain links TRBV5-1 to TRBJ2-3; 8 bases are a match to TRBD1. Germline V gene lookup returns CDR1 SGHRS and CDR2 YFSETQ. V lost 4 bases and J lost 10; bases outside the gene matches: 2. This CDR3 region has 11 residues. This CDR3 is CASSRQGPQYF. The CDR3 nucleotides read TGCGCCAGCAGCCGACAGGGGCCGCAGTATTTT.

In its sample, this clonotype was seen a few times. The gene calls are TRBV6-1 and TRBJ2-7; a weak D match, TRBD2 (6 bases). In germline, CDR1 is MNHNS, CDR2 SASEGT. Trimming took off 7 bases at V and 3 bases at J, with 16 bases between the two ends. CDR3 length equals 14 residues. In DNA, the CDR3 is TGTGCCAGCATCGCCCCGGAGGGTTACTACGAGCAGTACTTC. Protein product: CASIAPEGYYEQYF.

CDR3 residues: CSARGVRGPNNEQYF. The DNA of the CDR3 is TGCAGTGCTAGAGGGGTGCGGGGGCCGAACAATGAGCAGTACTTC. V is TRBV20-1 and J is TRBJ2-1; a possible D gene is TRBD2 (7 bases). With the DNA end fitting TRBJ2-7 better, the J assignment may be wrong. Per germline, CDR1 DFQATT and CDR2 SNEGSKA (reference sequence). This CDR3 has 15 amino acids.

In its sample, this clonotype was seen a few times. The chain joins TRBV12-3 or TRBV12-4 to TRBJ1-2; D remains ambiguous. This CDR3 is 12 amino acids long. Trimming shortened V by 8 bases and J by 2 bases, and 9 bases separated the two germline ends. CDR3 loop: CASAPGNYGYTF. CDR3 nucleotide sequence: TGTGCCAGCGCCCCGGGGAACTATGGCTACACCTTC.

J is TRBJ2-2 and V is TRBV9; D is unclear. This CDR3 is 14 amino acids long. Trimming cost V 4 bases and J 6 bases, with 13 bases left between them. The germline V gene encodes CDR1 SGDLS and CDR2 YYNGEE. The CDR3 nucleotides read TGTGCCAGCAGCCCGCGGCACTCGGCCGGGGAGCTGTTTTTT. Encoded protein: CASSPRHSAGELFF.

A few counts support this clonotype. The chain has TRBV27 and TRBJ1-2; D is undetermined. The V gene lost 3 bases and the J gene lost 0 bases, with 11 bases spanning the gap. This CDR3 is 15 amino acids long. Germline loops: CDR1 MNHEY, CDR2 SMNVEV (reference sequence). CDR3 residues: CASSFIPTTNYGYTF. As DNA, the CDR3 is TGTGCCAGCAGTTTTATACCAACTACTAACTATGGCTACACCTTC.